This T cell receptor (beta chain) emerged from a study of cytomegalovirus exposure and HLA in healthy donors. This clone appeared once. Its antigen is unidentified. The PCR ran on 60 Vbeta and 13 Jbeta primers. Assay: immunoSEQ multiplex PCR; the TCRdb copy retains only in-frame clones and omits some. Seen here are about 180,000 clones, about four fifths observed once, and the top ten hold 1%. Study-wide points: Of the V segments, some could not be distinguished, including TRBV6-2 and TRBV6-3, and were excluded.

V shed 1 base and J 8 bases; nucleotides not matched to a gene: 8. Germline loops: CDR1 SGDLS, CDR2 YYNGEE. The CDR3 is made up of 15 amino acids. The chain uses TRBV9 and TRBJ2-1; 8 bases fit TRBD2. The TCR originated in a woman in her forties or fifties in good health and CMV-seropositive. Sequences were obtained from PBMCs. The CDR3 DNA sequence: TGTGCCAGCAGCGTACTAAGCGGGAGAGGGCATGAGCAGTTCTTC. Translated, it gives CASSVLSGRGHEQFF.